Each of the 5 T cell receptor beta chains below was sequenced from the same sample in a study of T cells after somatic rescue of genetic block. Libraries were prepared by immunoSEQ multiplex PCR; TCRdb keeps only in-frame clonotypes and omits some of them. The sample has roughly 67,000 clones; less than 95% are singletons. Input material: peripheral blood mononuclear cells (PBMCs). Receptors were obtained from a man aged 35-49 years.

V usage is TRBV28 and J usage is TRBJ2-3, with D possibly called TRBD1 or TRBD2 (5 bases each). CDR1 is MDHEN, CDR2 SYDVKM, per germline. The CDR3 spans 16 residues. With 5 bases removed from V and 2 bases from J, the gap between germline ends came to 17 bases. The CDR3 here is CASSDSKGTVTDTQYF. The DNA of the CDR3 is TGTGCCAGCAGTGATTCAAAGGGGACGGTCACAGATACGCAGTATTTT.

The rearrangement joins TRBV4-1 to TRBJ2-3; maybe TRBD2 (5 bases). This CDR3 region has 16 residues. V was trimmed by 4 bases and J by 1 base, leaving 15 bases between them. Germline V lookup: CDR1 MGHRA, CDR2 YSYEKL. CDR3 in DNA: TGCGCCAGCAGCCGGGCCCAAGCGGTTGGCACAGATACGCAGTATTTT. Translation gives CASSRAQAVGTDTQYF.

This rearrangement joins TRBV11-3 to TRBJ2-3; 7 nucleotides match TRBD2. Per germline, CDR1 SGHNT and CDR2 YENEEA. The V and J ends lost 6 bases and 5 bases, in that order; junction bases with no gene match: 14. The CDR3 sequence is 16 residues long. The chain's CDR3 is CASSGTTRGLEDTQYF. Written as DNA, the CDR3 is TGTGCCAGCAGTGGGACTACTCGGGGCCTTGAAGATACGCAGTATTTT.

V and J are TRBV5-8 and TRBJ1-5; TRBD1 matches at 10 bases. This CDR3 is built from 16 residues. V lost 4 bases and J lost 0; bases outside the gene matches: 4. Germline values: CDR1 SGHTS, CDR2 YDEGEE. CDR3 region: CASSQRQGASNQPQHF. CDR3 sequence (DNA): TGTGCCAGCAGCCAGAGACAGGGGGCTAGCAATCAGCCCCAGCATTTT.

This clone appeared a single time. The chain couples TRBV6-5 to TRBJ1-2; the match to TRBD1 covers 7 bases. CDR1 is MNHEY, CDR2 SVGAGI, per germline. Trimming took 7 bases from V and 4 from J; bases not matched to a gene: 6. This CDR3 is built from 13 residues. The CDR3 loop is CASNRGPSYGYTF. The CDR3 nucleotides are TGTGCCAGCAATAGGGGGCCCTCCTATGGCTACACCTTC.